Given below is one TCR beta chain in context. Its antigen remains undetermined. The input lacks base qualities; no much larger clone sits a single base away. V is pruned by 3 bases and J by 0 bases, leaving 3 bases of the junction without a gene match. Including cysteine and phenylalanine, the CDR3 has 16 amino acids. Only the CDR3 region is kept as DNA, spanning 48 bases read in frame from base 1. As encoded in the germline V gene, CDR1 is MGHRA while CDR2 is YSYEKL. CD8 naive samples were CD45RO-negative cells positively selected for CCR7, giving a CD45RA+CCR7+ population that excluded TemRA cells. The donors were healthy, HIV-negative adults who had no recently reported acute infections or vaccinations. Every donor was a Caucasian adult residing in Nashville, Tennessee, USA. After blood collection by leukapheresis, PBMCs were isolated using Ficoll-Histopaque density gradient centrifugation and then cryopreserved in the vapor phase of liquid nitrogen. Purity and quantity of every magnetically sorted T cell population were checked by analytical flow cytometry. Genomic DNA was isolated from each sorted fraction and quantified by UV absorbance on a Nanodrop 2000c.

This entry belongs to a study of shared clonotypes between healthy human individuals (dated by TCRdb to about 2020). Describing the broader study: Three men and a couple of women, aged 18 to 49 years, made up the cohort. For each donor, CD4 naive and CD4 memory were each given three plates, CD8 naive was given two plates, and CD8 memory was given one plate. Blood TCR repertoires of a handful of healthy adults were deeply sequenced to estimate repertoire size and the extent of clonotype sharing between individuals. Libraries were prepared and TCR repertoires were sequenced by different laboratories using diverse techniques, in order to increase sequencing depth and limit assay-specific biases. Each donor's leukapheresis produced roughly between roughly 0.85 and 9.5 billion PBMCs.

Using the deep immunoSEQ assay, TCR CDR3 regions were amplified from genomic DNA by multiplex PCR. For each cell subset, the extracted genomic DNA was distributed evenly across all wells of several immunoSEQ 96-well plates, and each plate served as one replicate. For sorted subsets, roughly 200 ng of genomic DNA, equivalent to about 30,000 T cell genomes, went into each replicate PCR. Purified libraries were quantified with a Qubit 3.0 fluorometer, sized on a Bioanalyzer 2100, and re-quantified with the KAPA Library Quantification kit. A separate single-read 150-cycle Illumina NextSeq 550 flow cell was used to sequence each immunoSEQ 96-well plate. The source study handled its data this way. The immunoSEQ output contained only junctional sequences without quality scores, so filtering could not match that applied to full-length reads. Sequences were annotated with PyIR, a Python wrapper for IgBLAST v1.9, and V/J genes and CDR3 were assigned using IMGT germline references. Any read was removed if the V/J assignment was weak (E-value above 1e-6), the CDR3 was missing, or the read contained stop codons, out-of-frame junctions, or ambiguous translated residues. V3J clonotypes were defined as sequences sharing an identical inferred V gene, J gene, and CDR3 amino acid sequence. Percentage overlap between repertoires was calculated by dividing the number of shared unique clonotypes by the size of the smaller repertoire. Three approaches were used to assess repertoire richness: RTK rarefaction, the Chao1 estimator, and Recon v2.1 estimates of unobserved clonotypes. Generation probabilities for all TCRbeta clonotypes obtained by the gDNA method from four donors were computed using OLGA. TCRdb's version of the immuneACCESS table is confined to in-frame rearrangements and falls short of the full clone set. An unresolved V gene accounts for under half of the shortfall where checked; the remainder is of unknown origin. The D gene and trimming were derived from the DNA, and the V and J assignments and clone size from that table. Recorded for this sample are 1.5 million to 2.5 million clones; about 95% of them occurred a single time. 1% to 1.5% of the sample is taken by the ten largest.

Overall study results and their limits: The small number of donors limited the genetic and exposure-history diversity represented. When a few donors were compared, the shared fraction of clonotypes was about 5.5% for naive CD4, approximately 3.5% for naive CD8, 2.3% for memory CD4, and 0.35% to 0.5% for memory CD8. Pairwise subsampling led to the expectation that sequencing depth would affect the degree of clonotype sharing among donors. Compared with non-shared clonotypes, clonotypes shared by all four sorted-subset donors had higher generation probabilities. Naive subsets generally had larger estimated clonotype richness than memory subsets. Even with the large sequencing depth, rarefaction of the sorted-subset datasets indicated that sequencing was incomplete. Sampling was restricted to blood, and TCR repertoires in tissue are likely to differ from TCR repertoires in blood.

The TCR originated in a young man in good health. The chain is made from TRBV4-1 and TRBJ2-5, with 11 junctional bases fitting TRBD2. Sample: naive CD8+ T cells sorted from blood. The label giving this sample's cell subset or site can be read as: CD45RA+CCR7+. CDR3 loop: CASSHKTSGDQETQYF. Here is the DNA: TGCGCCAGCAGCCACAAGACTAGCGGGGACCAAGAGACCCAGTACTTC.